The T cell receptor beta chain described here comes from a study of blood T cell repertoires in COVID-19. In the study overall: Samples taken during acute and convalescent COVID-19 were collected in the United States, Italy and Spain. The analysed material was cDNA or gDNA that came from T cells, B-cell-depleted T cells, or PBMCs.

Losses at the gene ends were 1 base for V and 7 bases for J; bases not matched to a gene: 10. Looked up from germline, CDR1 is MNHNS and CDR2 is SASEGT. The CDR3 spans 16 residues. Methods used by the authors: Scientists estimated how many nucleated cells there were by amplifying reference gene primers. Assay used: immunoSEQ multiplex PCR; TCRdb lists only in-frame clones, some missing. V, J and clone size reflect that table, while D and trimming were determined from the DNA. Of roughly 120,000 clones listed, 75% to 85% are singletons. What was sequenced was peripheral blood. This clonotype originated in a woman aged 55-75 years with acute or convalescent COVID-19. This sequence joins TRBV6-1 and TRBJ2-5; TRBD1 agrees at 9 bases. CDR3 loop: CASSEEAQGAPGTQYF. CDR3 sequence (DNA): TGTGCCAGCAGTGAAGAGGCACAGGGGGCACCGGGGACCCAGTACTTC.